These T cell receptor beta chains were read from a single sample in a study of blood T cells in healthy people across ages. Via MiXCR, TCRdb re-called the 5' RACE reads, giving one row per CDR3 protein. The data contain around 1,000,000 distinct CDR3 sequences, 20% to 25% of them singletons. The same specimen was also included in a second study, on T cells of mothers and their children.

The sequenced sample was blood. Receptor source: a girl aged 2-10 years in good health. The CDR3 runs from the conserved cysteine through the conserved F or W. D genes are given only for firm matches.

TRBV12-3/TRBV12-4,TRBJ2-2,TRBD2,CASSLSGLAVNLNTGELFF
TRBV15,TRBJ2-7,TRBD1,CATSRDRGRDEQYF
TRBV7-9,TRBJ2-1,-,CASSLEAGAYGEQFF
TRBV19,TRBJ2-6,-,CASSIEGGGSGANVLTF
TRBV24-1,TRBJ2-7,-,CATSDLIGDNTYEQYF
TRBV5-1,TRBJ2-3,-,CASSLGDFSTDTQYF
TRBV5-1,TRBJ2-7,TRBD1,CASSLSPGTGLRQEQYF
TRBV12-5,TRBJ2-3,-,CASGFQGSNTQYF
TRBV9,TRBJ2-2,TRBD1,CASSGRQGMDGELFF
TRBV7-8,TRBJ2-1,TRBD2,CASSLVVAGDYNEQFF
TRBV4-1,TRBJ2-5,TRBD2,CASSQDWLAVQETQYF
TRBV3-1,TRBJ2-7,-,CASRHTGNEQYF
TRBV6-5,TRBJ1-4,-,CASRDLTTNEKLFF
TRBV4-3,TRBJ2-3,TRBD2,CASSPKRGVADTQYF
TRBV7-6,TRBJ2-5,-,CASSIPPETQYF
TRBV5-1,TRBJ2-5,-,CASSNTDYQETQYF
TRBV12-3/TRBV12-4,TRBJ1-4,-,CASKSQKYEKLFF
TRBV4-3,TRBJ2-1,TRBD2,CASSQDRGGSSYNEQFF
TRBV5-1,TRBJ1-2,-,CASSLVLGGHWGYTF
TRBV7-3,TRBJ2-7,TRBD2,CASSPNQVGTSGARSYEQYF
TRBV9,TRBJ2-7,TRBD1,CASSADRTGGNYEQYF
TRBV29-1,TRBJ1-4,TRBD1,CSVAGTGDEKLFF
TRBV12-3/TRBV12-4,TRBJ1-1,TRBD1,CASSLARDRAPEAFF
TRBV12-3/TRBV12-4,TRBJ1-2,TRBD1,CASSYLGTEYGYTF
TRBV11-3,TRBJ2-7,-,CASSSTYFYEQYF
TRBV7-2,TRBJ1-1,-,CASSLVAGGFSTEAFF
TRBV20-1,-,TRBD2,CSARGLREYESYEQYF
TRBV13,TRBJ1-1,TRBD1,CASSPRQGIGKNTEAFF
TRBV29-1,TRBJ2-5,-,CSVTGSKETQYF
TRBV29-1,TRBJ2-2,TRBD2,CSVGRAGATGELFF
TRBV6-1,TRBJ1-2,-,CASSEARGGTDYTF
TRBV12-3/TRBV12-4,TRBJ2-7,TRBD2,CASSLGTSGMGEQYF
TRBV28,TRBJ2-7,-,CASSTPEFTSYEQYF
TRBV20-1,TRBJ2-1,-,CSARTGDHYNEQFF
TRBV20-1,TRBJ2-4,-,CSARHPTDPLNIQYF
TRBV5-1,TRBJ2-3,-,CASSKRLALGVTDTQYF
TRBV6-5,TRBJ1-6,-,CASSYSQSPLHF
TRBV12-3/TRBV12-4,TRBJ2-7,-,CASTGEISPYEQYF
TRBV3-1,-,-,CASLSRDNHEQYF
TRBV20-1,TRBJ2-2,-,CSAREHVGTGELFF
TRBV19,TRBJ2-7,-,CASSYDMGSYEQYF
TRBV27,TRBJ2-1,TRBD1,CASSLVTGHEQFF
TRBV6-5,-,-,CASSRSQRPYEQYF
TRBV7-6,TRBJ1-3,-,CASSLEARSSGNTIYF
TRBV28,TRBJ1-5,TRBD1,CAISITGGDQPQHF
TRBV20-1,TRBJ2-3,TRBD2,CSAYGGYTDTQYF